This T cell receptor beta chain was sequenced in a study of blood T cell repertoires in COVID-19. The wider study: COVID-19 samples collected from the United States, Italy and Spain covered acute and convalescent phases. PBMCs, B-cell-depleted T cells, or T cells provided the cDNA or gDNA that made up the material.

Seattle's enrolled individuals joined amid active infection and were then monitored longitudinally. Authors' analysis steps: Cell counts per sample came from amplifying reference gene primers. The repertoire was sequenced with immunoSEQ multiplex PCR; TCRdb's copy has only in-frame clones and lacks some. V and J calls and clone size are as listed in that table; D and trimming were resolved from the DNA. The sample has about 70,000 clones, about 80% seen once; the top ten hold 6.9%. V lost 1 base to trimming and J lost 10 bases, with 11 bases between them. The germline V gene has CDR1 MNHEY and CDR2 SMNVEV (reference sequence). The CDR3 sequence is 14 residues long.

The gene calls are TRBV27 and TRBJ1-6, with D hard to call. Material for sequencing was peripheral blood. The sequence derives from a man between 25 and 39 years old with COVID-19, enrolled during active disease. CDR3 protein: CASSLFGGMSPLHF. In DNA, the CDR3 is TGTGCCAGCAGTTTATTTGGAGGGATGTCACCCCTCCACTTT.